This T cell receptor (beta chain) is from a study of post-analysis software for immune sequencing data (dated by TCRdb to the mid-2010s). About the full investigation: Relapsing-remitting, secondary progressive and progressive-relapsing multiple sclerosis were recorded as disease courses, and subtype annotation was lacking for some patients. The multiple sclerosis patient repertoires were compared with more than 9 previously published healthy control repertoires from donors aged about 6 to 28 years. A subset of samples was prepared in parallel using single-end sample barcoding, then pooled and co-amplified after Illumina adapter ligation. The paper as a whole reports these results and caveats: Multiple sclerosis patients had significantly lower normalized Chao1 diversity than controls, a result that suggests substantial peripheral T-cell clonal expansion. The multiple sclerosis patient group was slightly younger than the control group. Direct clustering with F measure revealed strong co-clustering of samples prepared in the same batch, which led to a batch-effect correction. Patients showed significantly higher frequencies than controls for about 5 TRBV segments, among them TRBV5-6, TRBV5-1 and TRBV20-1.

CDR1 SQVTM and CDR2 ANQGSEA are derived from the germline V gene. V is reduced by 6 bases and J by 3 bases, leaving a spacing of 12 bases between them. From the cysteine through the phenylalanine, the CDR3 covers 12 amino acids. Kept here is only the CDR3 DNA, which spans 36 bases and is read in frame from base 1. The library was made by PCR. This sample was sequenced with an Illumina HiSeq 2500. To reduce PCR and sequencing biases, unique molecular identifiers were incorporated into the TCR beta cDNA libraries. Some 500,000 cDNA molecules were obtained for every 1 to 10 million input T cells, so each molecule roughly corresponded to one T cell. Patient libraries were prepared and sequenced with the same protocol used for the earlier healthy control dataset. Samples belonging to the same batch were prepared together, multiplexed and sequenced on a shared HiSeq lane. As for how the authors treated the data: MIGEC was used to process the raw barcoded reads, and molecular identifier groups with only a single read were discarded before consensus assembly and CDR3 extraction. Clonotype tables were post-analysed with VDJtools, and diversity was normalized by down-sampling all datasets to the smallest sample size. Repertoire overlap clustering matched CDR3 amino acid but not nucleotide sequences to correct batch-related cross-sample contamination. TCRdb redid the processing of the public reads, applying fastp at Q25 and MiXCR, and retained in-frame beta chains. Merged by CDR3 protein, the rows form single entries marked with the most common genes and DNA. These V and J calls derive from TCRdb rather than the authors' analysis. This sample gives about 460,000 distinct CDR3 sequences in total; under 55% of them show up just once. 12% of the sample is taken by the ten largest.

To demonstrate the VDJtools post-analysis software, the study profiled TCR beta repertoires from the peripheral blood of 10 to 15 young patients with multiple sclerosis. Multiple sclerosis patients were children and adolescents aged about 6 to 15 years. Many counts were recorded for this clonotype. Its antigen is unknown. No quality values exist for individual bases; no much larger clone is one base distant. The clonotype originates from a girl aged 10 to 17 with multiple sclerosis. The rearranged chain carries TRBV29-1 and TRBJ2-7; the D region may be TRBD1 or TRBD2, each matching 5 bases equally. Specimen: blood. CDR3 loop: CSVFEGSYEQYF. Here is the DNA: TGCAGCGTGTTTGAGGGGAGCTACGAGCAGTACTTC.